A single count supports the clone carrying this T cell receptor (beta chain). Its matching antigen is unknown. An end of the junction does not agree with germline; a read error may underlie this. This CDR3 contains 13 residues. CDR1 is MNHNS and CDR2 is SASEGT in the germline V gene. Profiled with immunoSEQ multiplex PCR; TCRdb holds only in-frame clones, not every one. The sample has 150,000 to 200,000 clones, about 87% seen once; the top ten hold around 11%. The sample originates from a study of radiation and T cells in renal cell carcinoma. Study findings and constraints: In blood, top tumor clones expanded by 2 weeks, shrinking by 4.

The time point here: blood 4 weeks post-SBRT, at nephrectomy. Treatment here: 15 Gy SBRT to primary tumor, nephrectomy 4 weeks later. Nephrectomy followed 15 Gy stereotactic body radiation by 4 weeks. The V gene is TRBV6-1, the J gene TRBJ1-6, with D tentatively TRBD1 (5 bases). The sequencing here drew on blood, taken from a patient whose treatment included radiotherapy and nephrectomy. The source is a woman between 50 and 59 years old with renal cell carcinoma. CDR3 residues: CASSGRDGRAVKF. The CDR3 region has the DNA TGTGCCAGCAGTGGGCGGGACGGCAGGGCAGTTAAGTTT.